This T cell receptor (beta chain) stems from a study of shared clonotypes between healthy human individuals. Recent acute infections and vaccinations were absent in the healthy HIV-negative adult donors. Comment on this clone: What it binds is not known.

Study-level results: Clonotype sharing among donors, it was expected, would be affected by sequencing depth.

Per the original data handling: ImmunoSEQ supplied junction-only sequences lacking quality scores, so filtering was different. Here immunoSEQ multiplex PCR was the method, and the copy in TCRdb shows in-frame clones only, minus some. V, J and clone size reflect that table, while D and trimming were determined from the DNA. Of approximately 470,000 clones listed, roughly 80% are singletons. Germline assignment: CDR1 SGHTA and CDR2 FQGTGA. V gave up 5 bases and J gave up 7 bases; unmatched junction bases: 7. The CDR3 spans 13 residues. This chain links TRBV7-3 with TRBJ1-1, with TRBD1 matching 7 bases. This clonotype originated in a woman aged 40 to 55 in good health. Some clones in this sample may be carry-over from other donors' samples. The sequenced material came from PBMCs. The CDR3 sequence: CASSPGTEIEAFF. The CDR3, as DNA: TGTGCCAGCAGCCCCGGGACAGAGATTGAAGCTTTCTTT.